The present T cell receptor beta chain was sequenced within a study of cytomegalovirus exposure and HLA in healthy donors. Remarks on this clone: Antigen specificity is unknown.

Study-level results: Sequencing likely produced, as an artifact, a cluster of highly shared sequence variants.

It was with 60 Vbeta and 13 Jbeta primers that the PCR ran. Assay: immunoSEQ multiplex PCR; the TCRdb copy retains only in-frame clones and omits some. The sample's table shows around 100,000 clones. This TCR was sampled from a man between 45 and 60 years old in good health and CMV-seronegative. Sequenced sample: PBMCs.

Written as DNA, the CDR3 is TGTGCCATCAGCGATGGGACTAGCGGGGGGGCCCAGTACTTC. Protein: CAISDGTSGGAQYF. This chain joins TRBV10-3 and TRBJ2-5; 16 positions agree with TRBD2. This CDR3 has 14 residues. V was clipped by 6 bases and J by 9 bases; unmatched bases: 4. The germline CDR1 and CDR2 sequences are ENHRY and SYGVKD.